This T cell receptor beta chain came from a study of pediatric ulcerative colitis. For the study at large: Six to eight patients showed pancolitis and two showed left-sided colitis.

In the case of this clone: Its antigen is unidentified.

The rectum was sampled with one to two pinch biopsies at colonoscopy. Some clones are missing from TCRdb's copy, which holds only in-frame ones; the method was immunoSEQ multiplex PCR. The data contain over 45,000 clones, 78% of them singletons. Study-wide findings and caveats: Rectal repertoires separated controls, mild-moderate and acute severe colitis.

V lost 7 bases, J lost 7 bases, and 5 bases stayed unmatched. In germline, CDR1 is MNHNY, CDR2 SVGAGI (reference sequence). The CDR3 covers 12 residues. The rearrangement links TRBV6-6 to TRBJ1-2; TRBD1 matches at 8 bases. Sample: gut tissue. This clonotype was obtained from a girl aged 5-17 years with moderate ulcerative colitis. CDR3: CASISDRGGYTF. The DNA of the CDR3 is TGTGCCAGCATCTCCGACAGGGGTGGCTACACCTTC.